The clone carrying this T cell receptor beta chain appeared a few times. The CDR3 consists of 16 residues. Trimming shortened V by 3 bases and J by 5 bases, and 19 bases separated the two germline ends. Per the germline V gene, CDR1 is MNHNS and CDR2 is SASEGT. This entry comes from a study of blood T cell repertoires in COVID-19. TCRdb's table, derived via immunoSEQ multiplex PCR, lists solely in-frame clones and lacks some. The sample holds about 230,000 clones; 83% are singletons and the top ten take under 3%. The source of this sequence is a woman in her sixties or seventies with active or convalescent COVID-19. The sequencing sample was made of peripheral blood. The rearrangement links TRBV6-1 to TRBJ2-5, with D possibly TRBD2 on 6 matching bases. CDR3 residues: CASSEVWGGGGETQYF. The CDR3 DNA follows: TGTGCCAGCAGTGAGGTCTGGGGTGGCGGAGGGGAGACCCAGTACTTC.